This T cell receptor beta chain was recorded in a study of T cell repertoires in cytomegalovirus infection. About the study: It was the public TCR beta signatures that indicated both CMV infection and matching HLA type. Study outcomes and limitations: Dominating the ex vivo response were TCR beta clonotypes that were CMV-specific and HLA-C-restricted.

In regard to this clonotype: What it recognizes is unknown.

TCRdb re-called the reads with MiXCR, one entry per CDR3 protein. The sample lists just under 300,000 distinct CDR3 sequences, 8% to 10% occurring once. The V end was cut by 0 bases, the J end by 0 bases, with 8 bases between. The V gene's germline CDR1 is MGHDK and CDR2 SYGVNS. The CDR3 is 16 amino acids. The V gene is TRBV25-1, the J gene TRBJ2-2, with D uncertain. This clonotype was sampled from a human donor in good health (CMV status not recorded). Some clones in this sample may be carry-over from other donors' samples. Specimen: PBMCs. DNA for the CDR3: TGTGCCAGCAGTGAATATTACACGCCGAACACCGGGGAGCTGTTTTTT. This codes for CASSEYYTPNTGELFF.